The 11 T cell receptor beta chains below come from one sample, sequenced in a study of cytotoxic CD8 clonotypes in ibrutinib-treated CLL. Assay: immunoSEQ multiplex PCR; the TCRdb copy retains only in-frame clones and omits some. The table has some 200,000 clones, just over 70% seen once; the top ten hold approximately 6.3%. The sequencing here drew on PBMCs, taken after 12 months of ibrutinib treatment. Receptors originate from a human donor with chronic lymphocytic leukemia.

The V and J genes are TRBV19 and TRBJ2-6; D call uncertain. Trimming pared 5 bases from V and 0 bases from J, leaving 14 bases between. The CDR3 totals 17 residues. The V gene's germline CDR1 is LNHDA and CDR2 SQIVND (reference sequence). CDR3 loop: CASSFGLIRSGANVLTF. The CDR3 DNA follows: TGTGCCAGTAGTTTCGGGTTAATTCGCTCTGGGGCCAACGTCCTGACTTTC.

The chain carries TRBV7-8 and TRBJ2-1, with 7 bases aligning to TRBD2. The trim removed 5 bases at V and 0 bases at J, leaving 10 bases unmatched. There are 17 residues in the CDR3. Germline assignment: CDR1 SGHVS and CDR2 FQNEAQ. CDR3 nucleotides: TGTGCCAGCAGCGGAACTAGCGTCTATAGCTCCTACAATGAGCAGTTCTTC. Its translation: CASSGTSVYSSYNEQFF.

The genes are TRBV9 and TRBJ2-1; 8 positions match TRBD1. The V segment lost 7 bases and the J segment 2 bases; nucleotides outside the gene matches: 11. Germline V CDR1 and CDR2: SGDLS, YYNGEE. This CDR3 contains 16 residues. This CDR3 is CASSKMQGAAYNEQFF. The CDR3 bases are TGTGCCAGCTCCAAAATGCAGGGGGCGGCCTACAATGAGCAGTTCTTC.

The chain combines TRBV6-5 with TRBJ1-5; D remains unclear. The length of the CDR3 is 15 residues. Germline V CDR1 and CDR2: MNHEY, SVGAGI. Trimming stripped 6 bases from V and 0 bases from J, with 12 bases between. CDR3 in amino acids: CASRVERNSNQPQHF. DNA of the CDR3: TGTGCCAGCAGAGTAGAGCGGAATAGCAATCAGCCCCAGCATTTT.

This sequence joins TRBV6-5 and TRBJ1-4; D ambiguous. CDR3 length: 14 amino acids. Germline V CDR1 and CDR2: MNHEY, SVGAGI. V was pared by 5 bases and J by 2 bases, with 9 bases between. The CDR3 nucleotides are TGTGCCAGCAGTCGGTCCGCCACTAATGAAAAACTGTTTTTT. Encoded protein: CASSRSATNEKLFF.

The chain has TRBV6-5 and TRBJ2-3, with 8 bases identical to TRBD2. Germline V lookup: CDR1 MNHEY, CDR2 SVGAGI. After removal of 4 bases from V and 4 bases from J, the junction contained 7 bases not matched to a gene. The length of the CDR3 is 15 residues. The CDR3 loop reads CASSFQLAVADTQYF. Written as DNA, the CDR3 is TGTGCCAGCAGTTTCCAACTAGCGGTGGCAGATACGCAGTATTTT.

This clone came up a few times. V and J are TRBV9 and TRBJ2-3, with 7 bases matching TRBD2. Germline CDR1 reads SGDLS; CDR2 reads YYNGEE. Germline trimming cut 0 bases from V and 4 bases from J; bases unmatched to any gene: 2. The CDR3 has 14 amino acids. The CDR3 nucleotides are TGTGCCAGCAGCGTAGCGGGGGGTCCAGATACGCAGTATTTT. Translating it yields CASSVAGGPDTQYF.

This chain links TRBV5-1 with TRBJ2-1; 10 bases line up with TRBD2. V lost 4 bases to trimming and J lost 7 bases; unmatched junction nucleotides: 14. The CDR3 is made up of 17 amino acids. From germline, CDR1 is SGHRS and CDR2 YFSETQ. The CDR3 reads CASSISPSGGTKNEQFF. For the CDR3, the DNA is TGCGCCAGCAGCATAAGCCCTAGCGGGGGAACGAAGAATGAGCAGTTCTTC.

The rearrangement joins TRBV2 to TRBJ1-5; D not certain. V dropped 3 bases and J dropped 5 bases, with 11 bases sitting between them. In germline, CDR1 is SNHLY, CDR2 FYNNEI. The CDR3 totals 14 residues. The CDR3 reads CASSESGGYQPQHF. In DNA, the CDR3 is TGTGCCAGCAGTGAGTCGGGTGGATATCAGCCCCAGCATTTT. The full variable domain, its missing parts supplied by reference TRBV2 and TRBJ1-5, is EPEVTQTPSHQVTQMGQEVILRCVPISNHLYFYWYRQILGQKVEFLVSFYNNEISEKSEIFDDQFSVERPDGSNFTLKIRSTKLEDSAMYFCASSESGGYQPQHFGDGTRLSIL.

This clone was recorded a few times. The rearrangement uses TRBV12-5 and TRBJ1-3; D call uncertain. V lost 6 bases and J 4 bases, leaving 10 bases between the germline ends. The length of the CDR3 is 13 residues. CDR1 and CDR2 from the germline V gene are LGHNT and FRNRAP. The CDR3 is CASGGFYGNTIYF. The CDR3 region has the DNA TGTGCTAGTGGGGGGTTCTACGGAAACACCATATATTTT.

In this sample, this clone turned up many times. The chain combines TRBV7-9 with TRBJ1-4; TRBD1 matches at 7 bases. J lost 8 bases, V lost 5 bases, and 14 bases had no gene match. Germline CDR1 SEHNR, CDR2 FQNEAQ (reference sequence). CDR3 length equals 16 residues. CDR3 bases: TGTGCCAGCAGCGGGAAGACAGGGAGAATCCGGGAAAAACTGTTTTTT. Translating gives CASSGKTGRIREKLFF.